What follows are 15 T cell receptor beta chains derived from one specimen sequenced in a study of OX40 agonist ivuxolimab in advanced cancers. To prepare the library, the immunoSEQ multiplex PCR assay was applied. This immuneACCESS table, as held by TCRdb, lists in-frame sequences with V and J called but not all clones. Of the missing ones, under half trace to an unresolved V gene in checked studies; the others have no known cause. Here the sample has about 23,000 clones; around 84% occur a single time. Of the sample, around 13% is held by the ten largest clones. Sequencing used CD4+ or CD8+ T cells sorted from blood, obtained in a trial of the OX40 agonist ivuxolimab. The receptor source for this set is an adult with an advanced solid tumor such as melanoma, head and neck, liver or kidney cancer.

The chain links TRBV29-1 to TRBJ2-1; D is possibly TRBD1 (6 bases). Between the trimmed V and J ends, which lost 1 base and 2 bases, there was a span of 12 bases. The CDR3 runs 15 residues. Germline CDR1 reads SQVTM; CDR2 reads ANQGSEA. The CDR3 region is CSVEGSGDTYNEQFF. The CDR3 region has the DNA TGCAGCGTTGAAGGATCAGGGGATACCTACAATGAGCAGTTCTTC.

J is TRBJ1-3 and V is TRBV4-3; no definite D call. The CDR3 is 15 residues long. Germline lookup yields CDR1 LGHNA and CDR2 YSLEER. Trimming shortened V by 4 bases and J by 0 bases, and 10 bases separated the two germline ends. CDR3 sequence reads: CASSRSVLSGNTIYF. The CDR3 DNA is TGCGCCAGCAGCCGATCCGTTCTCTCTGGAAACACCATATATTTT.

The chain uses TRBV7-9 and TRBJ1-4; D unresolved. From germline, CDR1 is SEHNR and CDR2 FQNEAQ (reference sequence). Trimming shortened V by 5 bases and J by 8 bases, and 12 bases separated the two germline ends. The CDR3 sequence is 13 residues long. The CDR3 loop is CASSPHRGEKLFF. In DNA form, the CDR3 reads TGTGCCAGCAGCCCCCATCGTGGCGAAAAACTGTTTTTT.

V is TRBV14 and J is TRBJ2-5; D not certain. Germline V gene sequence: CDR1 SGHDN, CDR2 FVKESK. The CDR3 runs 15 residues. The V and J ends lost 1 base and 4 bases respectively, with 13 bases between them. The CDR3, as DNA: TGTGCCAGCAGCCAAGTCGTTTTGGGGTCAGAGACCCAGTACTTC. This translates into CASSQVVLGSETQYF.

V gene TRBV25-1 combines with J gene TRBJ2-1; D gene ambiguous. The CDR3 has 11 amino acids. Germline-derived CDR1 and CDR2 are MGHDK and SYGVNS. The V and J ends lost 4 bases and 10 bases respectively, with 8 bases between them. CDR3 coding DNA: TGTGCCAGCAGTGGCGGTTGGGAGCAGTTCTTC. Its protein is CASSGGWEQFF.

This clone was seen more than once but under ten times. This chain links TRBV19 with TRBJ1-5; D is undetermined. There are 12 residues in the CDR3. Trimming removed 3 bases at V and 12 bases at J, with 12 bases between. From germline, CDR1 is LNHDA and CDR2 SQIVND (reference sequence). This CDR3 is CASSIGVSLQHF. CDR3 DNA: TGTGCCAGTAGTATCGGCGTTTCGCTCCAGCATTTT. The full variable domain, rest sourced from reference TRBV19 and TRBJ1-5, is DGGITQSPKYLFRKEGQNVTLSCEQNLNHDAMYWYRQDPGQGLRLIYYSQIVNDFQKGDIAEGYSVSREKKESFPLTVTSAQKNPTAFYLCASSIGVSLQHFGDGTRLSIL.

The chain recombines TRBV27 with TRBJ1-1; 9 nucleotides align to TRBD1. The CDR3 has 13 residues. Germline trimming cut 8 bases from V and 5 bases from J; bases unmatched to any gene: 6. Germline V gene lookup returns CDR1 MNHEY and CDR2 SMNVEV (reference sequence). In DNA form, the CDR3 reads TGTGCCAGCGGGACAGGGTACGTGACTGAAGCTTTCTTT. Protein product: CASGTGYVTEAFF.

The chain is built from TRBV2 and TRBJ2-2, with D tentatively TRBD1 (5 bases). The CDR3 is 13 residues long. Germline CDR1 SNHLY, CDR2 FYNNEI. Trimming shortened V by 4 bases and J by 5 bases, and 8 bases separated the two germline ends. This CDR3 reads CASSVPGTGELFF. For the CDR3, the DNA is TGTGCCAGCAGTGTACCAGGGACCGGGGAGCTGTTTTTT.

The chain joins TRBV7-8 to TRBJ2-5; 10 bases align to TRBD2. The germline gives CDR1 SGHVS, CDR2 FQNEAQ. The V and J ends lost 3 bases and 5 bases, in that order; junction bases with no gene match: 6. CDR3 length: 15 residues. CDR3: CASSFPSGGGETQYF. The CDR3 coding sequence is TGTGCCAGCAGCTTCCCTAGCGGGGGAGGGGAGACCCAGTACTTC.

The V gene is TRBV9, the J gene TRBJ2-1; TRBD1 matches 7 bases. The length of the CDR3 is 15 residues. The V gene's germline CDR1 is SGDLS and CDR2 YYNGEE. Trimming took 0 bases from V and 5 from J; bases not matched to a gene: 5. CDR3 in amino acids: CASSVGGGANNEQFF. The CDR3 region has the DNA TGTGCCAGCAGCGTAGGAGGGGGCGCGAACAATGAGCAGTTCTTC.

The chain recombines TRBV6-6 with TRBJ2-7, with TRBD1 matching over 8 bases. The CDR3 has 16 amino acids. V gave up 1 base and J gave up 1 base; unmatched junction bases: 6. Looked up from germline, CDR1 is MNHNY and CDR2 is SVGAGI (reference sequence). The CDR3 nucleotides read TGTGCCAGCAGTTACTTCGGAACAGGGGGTTCCTACGAGCAGTACTTC. Residues: CASSYFGTGGSYEQYF.

The rearrangement uses TRBV6-5 and TRBJ1-2; weak D call: TRBD1 (5 bases). CDR1 and CDR2 (germline): MNHEY, SVGAGI. The ends were cut back, 0 bases at V and 6 bases at J, with 14 bases in the middle. The CDR3 is made up of 15 amino acids. The DNA of the CDR3 is TGTGCCAGCAGTTACTCACGGGGCGGCGCGGATGGCTACACCTTC. This gives the protein CASSYSRGGADGYTF.

The chain couples TRBV27 to TRBJ2-5; D not certain. Germline values: CDR1 MNHEY, CDR2 SMNVEV (reference sequence). The CDR3 spans 13 residues. Trimming removed 5 bases from V and 4 bases from J, with 11 bases in between. CDR3 protein: CASSIGPRETQYF. Written as DNA, the CDR3 is TGTGCCAGCAGTATCGGTCCTCGAGAGACCCAGTACTTC.

The chain employs TRBV2 and TRBJ1-6; 7 nucleotides agree with TRBD1. The CDR3 sequence is 18 residues long. Germline CDR1 and CDR2: SNHLY and FYNNEI. V lost 4 bases to trimming and J lost 3 bases; unmatched junction nucleotides: 12. The CDR3 here is CASSGGWDSDNYNSPLHF. The DNA for the CDR3 is TGTGCCAGCAGTGGGGGCTGGGACAGCGATAACTATAATTCACCCCTCCACTTT.

This rearrangement joins TRBV5-4 to TRBJ1-1; 7 nucleotides align to TRBD1. Germline V CDR1 and CDR2: SGHNT, YYREEE (reference sequence). This CDR3 has 12 amino acids. The ends lost 0 bases at V and 7 bases at J; junction bases unmatched: 0. DNA for the CDR3: TGTGCCAGCAGCTTGGGGGACAGTGAAGCTTTCTTT. Its protein product is CASSLGDSEAFF.